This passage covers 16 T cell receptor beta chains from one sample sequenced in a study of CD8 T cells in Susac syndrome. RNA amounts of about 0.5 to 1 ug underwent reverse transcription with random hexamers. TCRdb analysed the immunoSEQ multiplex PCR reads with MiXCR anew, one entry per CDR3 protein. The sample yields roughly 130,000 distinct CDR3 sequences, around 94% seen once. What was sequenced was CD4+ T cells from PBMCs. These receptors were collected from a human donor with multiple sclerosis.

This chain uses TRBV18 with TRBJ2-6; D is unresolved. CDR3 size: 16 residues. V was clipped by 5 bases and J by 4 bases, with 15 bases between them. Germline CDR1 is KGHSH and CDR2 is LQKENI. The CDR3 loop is CASSSLAALGANVLTF. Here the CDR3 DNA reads TGTGCCAGCTCATCACTCGCAGCCCTGGGGGCCAACGTCCTGACTTTC.

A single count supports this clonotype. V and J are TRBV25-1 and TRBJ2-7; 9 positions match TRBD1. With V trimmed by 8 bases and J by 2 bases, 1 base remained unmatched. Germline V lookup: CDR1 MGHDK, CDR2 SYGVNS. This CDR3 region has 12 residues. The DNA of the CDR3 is TGTGCCAGCCGACAGGGGGCCTACGAGCAGTACTTC. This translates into CASRQGAYEQYF.

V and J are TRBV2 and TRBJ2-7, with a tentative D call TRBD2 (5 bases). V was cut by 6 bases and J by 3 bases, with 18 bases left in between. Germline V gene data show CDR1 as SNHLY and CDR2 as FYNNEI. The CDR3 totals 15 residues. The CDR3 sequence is CASRTEDGPGYEQYF. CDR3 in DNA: TGTGCCAGCAGGACGGAGGACGGGCCTGGCTACGAGCAGTACTTC.

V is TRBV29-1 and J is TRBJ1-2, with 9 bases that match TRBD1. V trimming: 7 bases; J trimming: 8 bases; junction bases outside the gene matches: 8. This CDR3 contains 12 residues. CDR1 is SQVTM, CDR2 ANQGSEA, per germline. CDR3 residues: CSAEQGALGYTF. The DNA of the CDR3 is TGCAGCGCAGAACAGGGGGCTCTGGGCTACACCTTC. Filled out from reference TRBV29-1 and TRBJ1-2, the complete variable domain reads SAVISQKPSRDICQRGTSLTIQCQVDSQVTMMFWYRQQPGQSLTLIATANQGSEATYESGFVIDKFPISRPNLTFSTLTVSNMSPEDSSIYLCSAEQGALGYTFGSGTRLTVV.

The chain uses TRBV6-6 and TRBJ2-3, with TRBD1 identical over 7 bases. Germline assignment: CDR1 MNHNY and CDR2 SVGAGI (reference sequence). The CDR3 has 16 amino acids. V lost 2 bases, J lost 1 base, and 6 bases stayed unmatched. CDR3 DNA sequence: TGTGCCAGCAGTTACCCGCGCGGACAGGGCACAGATACGCAGTATTTT. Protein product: CASSYPRGQGTDTQYF.

The DNA of the CDR3 is TGTGCCAGCACCGGAGGTGGAGGGACTGAAGCTTTCTTT. This gives the protein CASTGGGGTEAFF. The chain recombines TRBV27 with TRBJ1-1; D is uncertain. The CDR3 is 13 amino acids. V was clipped by 7 bases and J by 5 bases, with 14 bases between them. Per the germline V gene, CDR1 is MNHEY and CDR2 is SMNVEV (reference sequence).

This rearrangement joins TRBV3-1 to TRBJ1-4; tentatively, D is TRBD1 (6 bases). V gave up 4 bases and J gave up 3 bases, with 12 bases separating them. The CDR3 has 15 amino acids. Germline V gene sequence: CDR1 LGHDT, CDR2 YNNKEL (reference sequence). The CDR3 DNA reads TGTGCCAGCAGCCTCGGGACAACTGCTAATGAAAAACTGTTTTTT. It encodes CASSLGTTANEKLFF.

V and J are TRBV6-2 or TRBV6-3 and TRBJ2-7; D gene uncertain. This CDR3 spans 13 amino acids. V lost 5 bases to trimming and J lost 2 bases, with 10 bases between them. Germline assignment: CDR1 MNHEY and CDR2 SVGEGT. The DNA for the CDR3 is TGTGCCAGCAGTCTCAGCGCTACCTACGAGCAGTACTTC. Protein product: CASSLSATYEQYF.

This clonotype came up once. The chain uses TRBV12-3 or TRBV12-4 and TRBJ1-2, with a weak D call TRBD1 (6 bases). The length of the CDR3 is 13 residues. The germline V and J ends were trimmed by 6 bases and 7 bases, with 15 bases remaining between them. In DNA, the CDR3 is TGTGCCAGCAGCCTTGACAGGATCGGTGGCTACACCTTC. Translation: CASSLDRIGGYTF.

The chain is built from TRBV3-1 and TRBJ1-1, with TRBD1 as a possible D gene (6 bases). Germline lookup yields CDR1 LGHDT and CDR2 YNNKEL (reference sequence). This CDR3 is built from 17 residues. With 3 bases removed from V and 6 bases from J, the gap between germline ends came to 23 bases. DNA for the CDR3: TGTGCCAGCAGCCATCTACAGGGTTCGGCGTTTGGTGCTGAAGCTTTCTTT. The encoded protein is CASSHLQGSAFGAEAFF.

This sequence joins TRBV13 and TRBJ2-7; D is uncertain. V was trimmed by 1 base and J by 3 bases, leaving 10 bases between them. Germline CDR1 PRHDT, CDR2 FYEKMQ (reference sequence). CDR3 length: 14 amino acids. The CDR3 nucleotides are TGTGCCAGCAGCTTAGAGTGGCATAACTACGAGCAGTACTTC. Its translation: CASSLEWHNYEQYF. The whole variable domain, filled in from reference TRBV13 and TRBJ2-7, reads AAGVIQSPRHLIKEKRETATLKCYPIPRHDTVYWYQQGPGQDPQFLISFYEKMQSDKGSIPDRFSAQQFSDYHSELNMSSLELGDSALYFCASSLEWHNYEQYFGPGTRLTVT.

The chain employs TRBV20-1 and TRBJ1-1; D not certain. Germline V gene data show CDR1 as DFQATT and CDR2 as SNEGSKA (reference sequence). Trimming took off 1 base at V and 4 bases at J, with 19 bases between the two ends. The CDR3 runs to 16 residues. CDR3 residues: CSARGRQPTKGTEAFF. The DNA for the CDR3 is TGCAGTGCTAGAGGCAGGCAGCCCACAAAGGGCACTGAAGCTTTCTTT.

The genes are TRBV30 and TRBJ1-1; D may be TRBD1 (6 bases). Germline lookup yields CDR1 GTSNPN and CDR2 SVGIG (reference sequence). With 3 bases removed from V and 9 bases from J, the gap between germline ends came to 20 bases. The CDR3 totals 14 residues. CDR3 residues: CAWSMTGVGSQAFF. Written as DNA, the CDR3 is TGTGCCTGGAGCATGACAGGTGTTGGGTCCCAAGCTTTCTTT.

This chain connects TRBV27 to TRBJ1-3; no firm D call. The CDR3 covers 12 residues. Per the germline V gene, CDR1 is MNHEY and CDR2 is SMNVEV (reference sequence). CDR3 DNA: TGTGCTACCCGGCTCTCTGGAAACACCATATATTTT. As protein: CATRLSGNTIYF.

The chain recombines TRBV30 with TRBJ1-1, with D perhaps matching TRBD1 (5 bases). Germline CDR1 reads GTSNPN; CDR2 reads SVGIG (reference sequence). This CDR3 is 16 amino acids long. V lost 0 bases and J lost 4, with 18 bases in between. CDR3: CAWSVPGPTWGTEAFF. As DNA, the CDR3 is TGTGCCTGGAGTGTACCGGGACCGACCTGGGGCACTGAAGCTTTCTTT.

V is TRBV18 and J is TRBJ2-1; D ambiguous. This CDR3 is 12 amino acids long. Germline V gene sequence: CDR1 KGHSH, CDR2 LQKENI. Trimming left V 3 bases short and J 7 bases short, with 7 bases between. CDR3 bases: TGTGCCAGCTCACCTGCGCGAAATGAGCAGTTCTTC. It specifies CASSPARNEQFF.